This TCR beta chain derives from a study of cytomegalovirus exposure and HLA in healthy donors (dated 2017 in TCRdb). Context from the whole study: An earlier analysis of some 550 of the donors reported 250 to 300 Gb of sequence data and some 120 million unique TCR beta sequences from 150 million to 200 million T cells. About 280 gigabases of sequencing data and around 85 million unique TCR sequences made up an early release that covered several hundred HLA-typed donors. Of the roughly 400 genotyped donors, over 65% fell in the genetic ancestry cluster associated with self-reported Caucasian donors. The aim of the study was to test whether cataloging public T cell receptors could identify signatures of past pathogen exposure. Using immunosequencing, the study profiled T cell repertoires from some 670 subjects and related those repertoires to cytomegalovirus serostatus. Besides the first cohort of 550 to 750 subjects, a separate validation cohort made up of 120 or so different subjects was used. To predict cytomegalovirus infection status, the study combined high-throughput TCR immunosequencing, statistical association of individual TCRs with disease status, and machine learning. A later analysis re-analyzed previously published TCR beta repertoires from approximately 670 donors and added high-resolution HLA genotyping to study TCR occurrence patterns. Rather than drawing on any new phenotypic data, the later analysis identified candidate immune exposures from TCR beta sequences and the way those sequences occurred across donors. In an earlier analysis of more than 550 of the donors, high-throughput TCR beta sequencing was used to judge whether each TCR beta V gene segment behaved as functional or pseudogenic. Donor age, sex, ethnicity and CMV serostatus were compiled alongside the repertoire data. A later genetic analysis used genome-wide SNP genotypes for 398 of the 666 donors, treating that subset as a discovery cohort. Every repertoire in the discovery cohort had been generated on one and the same sequencing platform. HLA typing covered class I and class II loci at four-digit resolution. Typing coverage varied by locus: about 620-630 donors for A, B, C, DRB1 and DQB1; roughly 520 for DQA1; about 600 for DPA1; roughly 470 for DPB1. About five DR-DQ haplotypes were treated as single units for association and clustering because of strong linkage in the cohort. Across around 400 genotyped donors of the cohort, an average of roughly 230,000 unique TCR beta nucleotide sequences per donor were sequenced, and roughly a sixth of those sequences were non-productive.

The cohort comprised under 700 healthy bone marrow donors. At the time of sampling, all cohort members were nominally healthy, though unrecorded immune exposures were likely present. The donor tested CMV seronegative, placing the donor among the 300 to 400 seronegative members of the cohort. Each donor provided a peripheral blood sample, and peripheral blood mononuclear cells were used for TCR beta sequencing. Genomic DNA was extracted from the blood cell samples with the Qiagen DNeasy Blood Extraction Kit. What the work shows at the level of the full study, not this receptor alone: It was suggested by the authors that the approach could potentially be generalized to other disease states and immunological phenotypes. Because counts were too low, some 17 rarely observed V segments, including chromosome 9 orphons, were excluded from the earlier analysis of 587 of the donors. The sequencing pipeline was judged likely to have produced a cluster of highly shared sequence variants as a technical artifact. A further reported finding was that TCR beta sequences accurately predicted the HLA-A and HLA-B alleles for most subjects in the first cohort. Specific HLA alleles were associated with 15,000 to 20,000 TCR beta sequences at a false discovery rate of 0.05 in a later analysis. Correlated functional status among segregating V segments might reflect linkage disequilibrium, but an unknown experimental factor could not be ruled out. In vitro tests confirmed that a few of the cytomegalovirus-associated TCR beta chains recognize cytomegalovirus antigens. In a later genetic analysis, fewer N-insertions in productive TCRs were reported among donors in an Asian-associated ancestry cluster than the roughly 700-donor mean. Most TCR sequences were seen in very few donors, while some public TCRs were found in many individuals. A later analysis found that most CMV-associated TCR beta chains appeared HLA-restricted, with HLA associations seemingly driven largely by CMV exposure. In both the original and validation cohorts, the classifier was reported to diagnose cytomegalovirus status with high specificity and sensitivity. An association between a missense DCLRE1C variant and V-gene and J-gene trimming of TCR beta chains was found in a later genetic analysis and replicated in an independent cohort. In a later analysis, TCR association rates were found to vary across HLA loci, with the most associated TCRs seen for DRB1 alleles and the fewest for HLA-C alleles. In a later analysis, several top co-occurrence clusters were reported to appear linked to parvovirus B19, influenza, CMV and Epstein-Barr virus. When HLA alleles, especially DR and DQ, strongly co-occurred, attributing TCR associations to individual alleles was difficult. Sequencing depth was assumed to be roughly uniform across donors in the presence/absence analyses, though that assumption may not hold. Broadly in line with IMGT annotations, most TCR beta V segments showed up in productive rearrangements about 87% or about 30% of the time in an earlier analysis of a few hundred of the donors. Because HLA typing was unavailable for some donors at each locus, only the typed subset was used in association tests. In a later analysis, HLA-associated TCR beta chains were found to be more clonally expanded and to have lower generation probabilities than equally common non-associated chains. Immune exposure information for the cohort was limited to CMV serostatus. Only TCR beta chains were sequenced in this cohort, and the absence of alpha or paired-chain data limited detectable features. In the study, approximately 160 TCR beta chains were listed as associated with cytomegalovirus.

To prepare the library, the immunoSEQ multiplex PCR assay was applied. For the multiplex PCR, a mixture combining 60 forward primers for TCR Vbeta segments and 13 reverse primers for TCR Jbeta segments was used. The CDR3 region of rearranged TCR beta genes was amplified from genomic DNA with a multiplex PCR assay. The amplified TCR beta libraries were sequenced on the Illumina HiSeq System as 87-base-pair reads. In the authors' own workflow: In a later analysis, tens of millions of unique TCR beta chains were counted across the approximately 640 repertoires, and approximately 11 million of these chains were shared by at least two donors. A nearest-neighbor algorithm error-corrected the raw reads and collapsed the reads into unique sequences, merging closely related sequences to remove PCR and sequencing errors. To assign V, D and J gene segments, CDR3 sequences were aligned to IMGT reference sequences. For a sequence to be retained, at least a six-nucleotide match to both a V gene segment and a J gene segment was required. A rearrangement was called productive if the CDR3 had no stop codons and remained in frame with V and J, and every other rearrangement was called non-productive. CDR3 was defined according to IMGT convention as the region running from the second conserved V-encoded cysteine to the conserved J-encoded phenylalanine. In an earlier analysis of roughly 610 of the donors, sequences lacking an unambiguous match to a single V gene segment were excluded. In an earlier analysis of a few hundred of the donors, V segments were called functional above 56.7% productive rearrangements and were called segregating when the between-donor standard deviation exceeded 5%. A statistical classification framework was developed to diagnose cytomegalovirus status using the catalog of TCR beta chain sequences. In a later analysis, V and J genes were assigned by comparing TCR nucleotide sequences against IMGT/GENE-DB human TR gene sequences. A later analysis assigned CDR3 sequences and most-parsimonious VDJ recombination scenarios with the TCRdist pipeline. A later analysis defined each TCR beta chain by its CDR3 amino acid sequence plus V-gene family, and excluded reads lacking a unique V-gene family. To address suspected cross-contamination and a sequencing artifact, a later analysis removed a few hundred highly shared, low-generation-probability nucleotide sequences. A later analysis calculated a clonal expansion index for each public chain from normalized within-repertoire ranks of inferred template counts. In a later analysis, generation probabilities were computed using a VDJ recombination model fitted to out-of-frame rearrangements, and the results were checked against IGoR. In a later analysis, TCR-TCR, TCR-HLA and TCR-CMV co-occurrence was scored with hypergeometric tests, and a repertoire-size bias correction was applied to TCR pairs. In a later analysis, false discovery rates were estimated by permuting HLA or CMV assignments 20 times. In a later analysis, co-occurring TCRs were grouped using DBSCAN, with TCRdist sequence similarity added in when clustering inside HLA-allele-positive subsets. Co-occurrence clustering excluded repertoires with fewer than 30,000 or more than 120,000 public chains, plus five with anomalous nucleotide sharing. In TCRdb, the immuneACCESS table is reduced to in-frame sequences with V and J assigned. These tables do not hold every clone; where another copy was compared, an unresolved V gene accounts for under half, and the others remain unexplained. The DNA gave D and trimming, while V, J and clone size come from that table. The sample profile shows 200,000 to 250,000 clones; more than 75% of them were found once. The ten largest clones add up to about 3.8% of the sample.

This clone was seen just once. There is no known antigen for this receptor. No base qualities exist here, and no much larger clone lies one base off it. Sequenced sample: PBMCs. This TCR was recovered from a male donor in good health and CMV-seronegative.

For the CDR3, the sequence is CASSDFRGPGNQPQHF. In nucleotide form, the sequence is TGTGCCAGCAGTGACTTTAGGGGGCCGGGAAATCAGCCCCAGCATTTT. This chain joins TRBV2 to TRBJ1-5; the junction holds 7 bases that match TRBD1. Trimming takes 3 bases off V and 4 bases off J; junction bases not matched to a gene: 9. Reading from cysteine to phenylalanine, the CDR3 counts 16 amino acids. The CDR3 DNA has 48 bases and is translated from base 1. As encoded in the germline V gene, CDR1 is SNHLY while CDR2 is FYNNEI.